This T cell receptor (beta chain) originates from a study of Ad26.COV2.S vaccination and SARS-CoV-2 variants. The table came from immunoSEQ multiplex PCR; TCRdb's copy has only in-frame clones and leaves some out. The sample yields 350,000 to 450,000 clones, roughly 90% seen once. Regarding treatment: some 19 received Ad26.COV2.S at low or high dose, single or two shots; 5 received placebo; per-sample allocation not given. The samples were gathered on day 63 after the first injection of vaccine or placebo. V shed 5 bases and J shed 5 bases, with 22 bases lying between them. This CDR3 region has 17 residues. From germline, CDR1 is SEHNR and CDR2 FQNEAQ (reference sequence).

The TCR originated in a person between 18 and 59 years old who received the Ad26.COV2.S COVID-19 vaccine or a placebo. The sequenced sample was peripheral blood, obtained in a trial of Ad26.COV2.S vaccine versus placebo. The J gene is TRBJ1-5, the V gene TRBV7-9; D may be TRBD1 (5 bases). CDR3 coding DNA: TGTGCCAGCAGCCGTGGCGGGCGGGGGGAAGGGGATCAGCCCCAGCATTTT. It specifies CASSRGGRGEGDQPQHF.